The 12 T cell receptor beta chains listed next were all sequenced from one sample in a study of T-cell reconstitution after alpha-beta-depleted transplantation in children. The TCRbeta library was prepared with unique molecular identifiers. TCRdb itself ran the PCR reads through MiXCR, one entry per CDR3 protein. The repertoire holds roughly 500,000 distinct CDR3 sequences, with 32% as singletons. The specimen comprised PBMCs from the stem cell graft donor, sampled from the stem cell graft. These receptors were taken from a human donor who donated a stem cell graft to a child with aplastic anemia.

The chain employs TRBV20-1 and TRBJ2-1; D remains unclear. CDR3 length: 16 residues. Germline lookup yields CDR1 DFQATT and CDR2 SNEGSKA (reference sequence). V dropped 0 bases and J dropped 0 bases, with 12 bases sitting between them. CDR3 nucleotides: TGCAGTGCTAGAGATTCCCGACCGAGCTCCTACAATGAGCAGTTCTTC. Its protein is CSARDSRPSSYNEQFF.

This clonotype came up a few times. The chain employs TRBV7-9 and TRBJ2-1; D is unclear. Germline V CDR1 and CDR2: SEHNR, FQNEAQ (reference sequence). Trimming pared 5 bases from V and 5 bases from J, leaving 10 bases between. This CDR3 spans 13 amino acids. The CDR3 nucleotides are TGTGCCAGCAGCCCACCTCGGGACAATGAGCAGTTCTTC. The encoded protein is CASSPPRDNEQFF. The full variable domain, its missing parts supplied by reference TRBV7-9 and TRBJ2-1, is DTGVSQNPRHKITKRGQNVTFRCDPISEHNRLYWYRQTLGQGPEFLTYFQNEAQLEKSRLLSDRFSAERPKGSFSTLEIQRTEQGDSAMYLCASSPPRDNEQFFGPGTRLTVL.

V usage is TRBV6-5 and J usage is TRBJ1-4; 9 nucleotides match TRBD1. The J segment lost 8 bases and the V segment lost 4 bases, leaving 8 bases of the junction unmatched. In germline, CDR1 is MNHEY, CDR2 SVGAGI. The CDR3 consists of 15 residues. The DNA of the CDR3 is TGTGCCAGCAGTTTAACCGGGACAGGGATGGAAAAACTGTTTTTT. As protein: CASSLTGTGMEKLFF.

This clonotype was seen a handful of times. The chain carries TRBV15 and TRBJ2-7; D ambiguous. Per germline, CDR1 LNHNV and CDR2 YYDKDF (reference sequence). The CDR3 covers 13 residues. V was shortened by 4 bases and J by 3 bases, with 10 bases between the two germline ends. The chain's CDR3 is CATSMARDYEQYF. DNA of the CDR3: TGTGCCACCAGCATGGCTAGAGACTACGAGCAGTACTTC.

The gene calls are TRBV20-1 and TRBJ1-1; no definite D call. CDR1 is DFQATT and CDR2 is SNEGSKA in the germline V gene (reference sequence). V lost 2 bases, J lost 5 bases, and 15 bases lay in between. The CDR3 loop spans 14 amino acids. The CDR3 here is CSARYRAGATEAFF. As DNA, the CDR3 is TGCAGTGCTAGATATAGGGCAGGAGCGACTGAAGCTTTCTTT.

The chain carries TRBV20-1 and TRBJ2-5, with D possibly matching TRBD2 (6 bases). From germline, CDR1 is DFQATT and CDR2 SNEGSKA (reference sequence). Between the trimmed V and J ends, which lost 3 bases and 4 bases, there was a span of 15 bases. The CDR3 has 14 residues. The CDR3 region is CSASKQAGGETQYF. The CDR3 region has the DNA TGCAGTGCTAGTAAGCAGGCCGGGGGAGAGACCCAGTACTTC.

Worth noting for this clonotype: One end of the junction does not line up with germline, which may come from a read error. This CDR3 is CTSSFGAGGSYNEQFF. In DNA form, the CDR3 reads TGCACCAGCAGCTTTGGGGCAGGGGGATCCTACAATGAGCAGTTCTTC. The J gene is TRBJ2-1, the V gene TRBV5-1, with 7 bases that match TRBD1. This CDR3 comprises 16 residues. Germline V CDR1 and CDR2: SGHRS, YFSETQ.

The rearrangement uses TRBV7-9 and TRBJ1-4; D perhaps matches TRBD1 (6 bases). V gave up 8 bases and J gave up 8 bases, with 18 bases separating them. The germline gives CDR1 SEHNR, CDR2 FQNEAQ (reference sequence). This CDR3 spans 14 amino acids. In DNA form, the CDR3 reads TGTGCCAGCCTCTATACAGGGATCAACGAAAAACTGTTTTTT. This sequence encodes CASLYTGINEKLFF.

The V gene is TRBV20-1, the J gene TRBJ2-3; no reliable D call. Trimming pared 1 base from V and 5 bases from J, leaving 4 bases between. The CDR3 contains 11 residues. Per germline, CDR1 DFQATT and CDR2 SNEGSKA (reference sequence). The CDR3 sequence is CSARARDTQYF. CDR3 bases: TGCAGTGCTAGAGCCAGAGATACGCAGTATTTT.

This clonotype has more than one count but fewer than ten. V gene TRBV20-1 combines with J gene TRBJ1-1; D unclear. The CDR3 is made up of 14 amino acids. Per germline, CDR1 DFQATT and CDR2 SNEGSKA (reference sequence). V was shortened by 7 bases and J by 1 base, with 16 bases between the two germline ends. CDR3 sequence (DNA): TGCAGTGTTCCGATAGAGTTCTGGAACACTGAAGCTTTCTTT. This codes for CSVPIEFWNTEAFF.

The chain uses TRBV7-7 and TRBJ1-1; TRBD1 agrees at 7 bases. The trim removed 2 bases at V and 5 bases at J, leaving 8 bases unmatched. The germline CDR1 and CDR2 sequences are SSHAT and FNYEAQ (reference sequence). The CDR3 runs 15 residues. CDR3 bases: TGTGCCAGCAGCTTAACCTCAGGGGGTGATACTGAAGCTTTCTTT. It specifies CASSLTSGGDTEAFF. Drawing the rest from reference TRBV7-7 and TRBJ1-1, the complete variable domain is GAGVSQSPRYKVTKRGQDVTLRCDPISSHATLYWYQQALGQGPEFLTYFNYEAQPDKSGLPSDRFSAERPEGSISTLTIQRTEQRDSAMYRCASSLTSGGDTEAFFGQGTRLTVV.

DNA of the CDR3: TGTGCCAGCAAAAAGCCAGGACTAGCGGCCTCTAGCACAGATACGCAGTATTTT. This encodes CASKKPGLAASSTDTQYF. The J gene is TRBJ2-3, the V gene TRBV11-2, with TRBD2 matching over 10 bases. The V gene's germline CDR1 is SGHAT and CDR2 FQNNGV. With 7 bases clipped from V and 0 bases from J, the junction kept 13 bases outside the gene matches. CDR3 length: 18 residues.